The entry below describes one T cell receptor beta chain. Which antigen it targets is not known. The input lacks base qualities; no much larger clone sits a single base away. Based on the germline V gene, the CDR1 and CDR2 sequences are MGHRA and YSYEKL. Inclusive of the bounding cysteine and phenylalanine, the CDR3 is 16 residues long. Of all the DNA, just the CDR3 is kept, 48 bases in frame from base 1. The data originate from a study of cytomegalovirus exposure and HLA in healthy donors (TCRdb year 2017). A note on the overall study: In an earlier analysis of 587 of the donors, around 290 Gb of sequence data and 100 million or so unique TCR beta sequences from approximately 180 million T cells were reported. Because of strong linkage in the cohort, roughly 5 DR-DQ haplotypes were treated as single units for association and clustering. Every discovery cohort repertoire had been produced on one sequencing platform. A separate validation cohort of roughly 110 different subjects was used in addition to the roughly 700-subject first cohort. A later genetic analysis took genome-wide SNP genotypes for about 55% of the 666 donors and used that subset as a discovery cohort. The study used immunosequencing to profile the T cell repertoires of 670 or so subjects and linked those repertoires to cytomegalovirus serostatus. An early release that covered several hundred HLA-typed donors contained approximately 300 gigabases of sequencing data and 80 million or so unique TCR sequences. An earlier analysis of 587 of the donors applied high-throughput TCR beta sequencing to assess whether each TCR beta V gene segment acted as functional or pseudogenic. Among 300 to 500 genotyped donors of the cohort, an average of roughly 230,000 unique TCR beta nucleotide sequences was sequenced per donor, of which about 18% were non-productive. The aim of the study was to test whether cataloging public T cell receptors could identify signatures of past pathogen exposure. High-throughput TCR immunosequencing, statistical association of individual TCRs with disease status, and machine learning were combined to predict cytomegalovirus infection status. In a later analysis, previously published TCR beta repertoires from 670 or so donors were re-analyzed and high-resolution HLA genotyping was added so that TCR occurrence patterns could be studied. Of the 398 genotyped donors, 65% to 90% were placed in the genetic ancestry cluster associated with self-reported Caucasian donors. Rather than drawing on any new phenotypic data, the later analysis identified candidate immune exposures from TCR beta sequences and the way those sequences occurred across donors. Class I and class II HLA loci were covered by the typing at four-digit resolution. The number of typed donors differed by locus: about 620-630 for A, B, C, DRB1 and DQB1; 500 to 550 for DQA1; 600 to 610 for DPA1; and about 450 for DPB1. Alongside the repertoire data, information on donor age, sex, ethnicity and CMV serostatus was compiled. The study at large found these results: Sequencing depth was assumed to be roughly uniform across donors in the presence/absence analyses, though that assumption may not hold. Over 15 rarely observed V segments, including chromosome 9 orphons, were excluded from the earlier analysis of just under 600 of the donors because counts were too low. Linkage disequilibrium might explain the correlated functional status among segregating V segments, but an unknown experimental factor could not be ruled out. The only immune exposure information available for the cohort was CMV serostatus. A cluster of highly shared sequence variants was judged likely to be a technical artifact of the sequencing pipeline. A further reported finding was that TCR beta sequences accurately predicted the HLA-A and HLA-B alleles for most subjects in the first cohort. Because the 87-base-pair reads could not distinguish some IMGT-functional V segments, including TRBV6-2 and TRBV6-3, those segments were excluded. A later genetic analysis associated a missense DCLRE1C variant with V-gene and J-gene trimming of TCR beta chains, and an independent cohort replicated the association. Most TCR sequences were seen in very few donors, while some public TCRs were found in many individuals. According to a later genetic analysis, donors in an Asian-associated ancestry cluster had fewer N-insertions in productive TCRs than the roughly 660-donor mean. In both the original and validation cohorts, the classifier was reported to diagnose cytomegalovirus status with high specificity and sensitivity. In a later analysis, TCR association rates were found to vary across HLA loci, with the most associated TCRs seen for DRB1 alleles and the fewest for HLA-C alleles. The cohort was sequenced for TCR beta chains only, and without alpha or paired-chain data the features that could be detected were limited. Compared with equally common non-associated chains, HLA-associated TCR beta chains in a later analysis were more clonally expanded and had lower generation probabilities. An earlier analysis of some 590 of the donors showed that most TCR beta V segments appeared in productive rearrangements either about 87% or about 30% of the time, which broadly matched IMGT annotations. Because some donors lacked HLA typing at each locus, the association tests relied only on the typed subset. When HLA alleles, especially DR and DQ, strongly co-occurred, TCR associations were difficult to assign to individual alleles. According to the authors, the approach could potentially be generalized to other disease states and immunological phenotypes. In a later analysis, most CMV-associated TCR beta chains were found to appear HLA-restricted, with HLA associations seemingly driven largely by CMV exposure. A few of the identified cytomegalovirus-associated TCR beta chains were confirmed in vitro to be specific for cytomegalovirus antigens. A total of roughly 160 TCR beta chains were listed by the study as associated with cytomegalovirus. A later analysis reported that several top co-occurrence clusters appeared linked to parvovirus B19, influenza, CMV and Epstein-Barr virus. A later analysis associated about 17,000 TCR beta sequences with specific HLA alleles at a false discovery rate of 0.05.

The cohort consisted of more than 650 healthy bone marrow donors. At the time of sampling, every cohort member was nominally healthy, though immune exposures that went unrecorded were likely present. The donor was CMV seropositive and belonged to the group of about 290 seropositive cohort members. A peripheral blood sample was provided by each donor, and peripheral blood mononuclear cells were used for TCR beta sequencing. Genomic DNA extraction from the blood cell samples was performed with the Qiagen DNeasy Blood Extraction Kit. Libraries were prepared through the immunoSEQ multiplex PCR assay. A mixture of 60 forward primers for TCR Vbeta segments and 13 reverse primers for TCR Jbeta segments was used in the multiplex PCR. The CDR3 region of rearranged TCR beta genes was amplified from genomic DNA with a multiplex PCR assay. Amplified TCR beta libraries were sequenced as 87-base-pair reads on the Illumina HiSeq System. The study's processing was this. A later analysis counted approximately 84 million unique TCR beta chains across the 650 to 700 repertoires, and approximately 11 million of these chains were shared by at least two donors. A nearest-neighbor algorithm error-corrected the raw reads and collapsed the reads into unique sequences, merging closely related sequences to remove PCR and sequencing errors. V, D and J gene segments were assigned by aligning CDR3 sequences to IMGT reference sequences. For a sequence to be retained, a match of at least six nucleotides to both a V gene segment and a J gene segment was required. A rearrangement was called productive if the CDR3 had no stop codons and remained in frame with V and J, and every other rearrangement was called non-productive. Following IMGT convention, CDR3 was defined as the stretch from the second conserved V-encoded cysteine to the conserved J-encoded phenylalanine. The earlier analysis of around 640 of the donors excluded sequences that lacked an unambiguous match to a single V gene segment. In an earlier analysis of several hundred of the donors, a V segment was called functional when productive rearrangements were above 56.7%, and segregating when the standard deviation between donors exceeded 5%. A statistical classification framework was built for diagnosing cytomegalovirus status from the catalog of TCR beta chain sequences. In a later analysis, TCR nucleotide sequences were compared against IMGT/GENE-DB human TR gene sequences so that V and J genes could be assigned. The TCRdist pipeline was used in a later analysis to assign CDR3 sequences and most-parsimonious VDJ recombination scenarios. In a later analysis, each TCR beta chain was defined by its CDR3 amino acid sequence together with its V-gene family, and reads without a unique V-gene family were excluded. In a later analysis, 500 to 650 highly shared, low-generation-probability nucleotide sequences were removed to address suspected cross-contamination and a sequencing artifact. In a later analysis, a clonal expansion index was calculated for each public chain from normalized within-repertoire ranks of inferred template counts. A later analysis computed generation probabilities with a VDJ recombination model fitted to out-of-frame rearrangements, and checked the results against IGoR. A later analysis scored TCR-TCR, TCR-HLA and TCR-CMV co-occurrence with hypergeometric tests, applying a repertoire-size bias correction to TCR pairs. False discovery rates were estimated in a later analysis by permuting HLA or CMV assignments 20 times. In a later analysis, co-occurring TCRs were grouped with DBSCAN, and TCRdist sequence similarity was added when clustering was performed within HLA-allele-positive subsets. Repertoires with fewer than 30,000 or more than 120,000 public chains were left out of co-occurrence clustering, as were four to six repertoires with anomalous nucleotide sharing. TCRdb provides this immuneACCESS table in a form limited to in-frame rearrangements. Some clones are lacking; in checked studies, under half of them reflect an unresolved V gene, and why the rest are absent is not known. V and J calls and clone size are given by that table; D and trimming were obtained from the DNA. In this sample the table shows under 150,000 clones, more than 70% of which occur a single time. Together, the top ten hold approximately 9.1% of the sample.

Recombination connected TRBV4-1 to TRBJ2-5; 11 nucleotides in the junction match TRBD2. Gene TRBJ2-7 matches the end of the DNA better, so the J call may be wrong. The TCR comes from a woman between 45 and 65 years old in good health and CMV-seropositive. Sequencing input: PBMCs. In nucleotide form, the sequence is TGCGCCAGCAGCCCCCGGGGACTAGCGGACGCCTACGAGCAGTACTTC. Translated, this gives CASSPRGLADAYEQYF.